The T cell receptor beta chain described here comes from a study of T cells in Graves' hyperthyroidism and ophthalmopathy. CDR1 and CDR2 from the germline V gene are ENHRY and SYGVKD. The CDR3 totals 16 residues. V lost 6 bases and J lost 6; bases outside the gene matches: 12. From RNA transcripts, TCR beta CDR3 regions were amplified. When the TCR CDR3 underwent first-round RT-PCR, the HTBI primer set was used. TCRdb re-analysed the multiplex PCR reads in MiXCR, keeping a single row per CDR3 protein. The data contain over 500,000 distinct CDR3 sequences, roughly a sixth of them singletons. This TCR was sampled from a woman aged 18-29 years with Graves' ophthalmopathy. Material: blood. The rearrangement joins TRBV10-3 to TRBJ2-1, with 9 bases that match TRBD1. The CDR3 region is CAISPGTGMGANEQFF. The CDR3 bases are TGTGCCATCAGCCCCGGGACAGGGATGGGTGCCAATGAGCAGTTCTTC.